The entry that follows covers one TCR beta chain sequence. Its cognate antigen is unknown. This specimen belongs to a study of cytomegalovirus exposure and HLA in healthy donors. Study context: Earlier findings included nearly 120 million unique TCR beta sequences obtained from around 180 million T cells.

The germline CDR1 and CDR2 sequences are SGDLS and YYNGEE. This CDR3 contains 15 residues. The germline V and J ends were trimmed by 0 bases and 0 bases, with 7 bases remaining between them. Primers: 60 Vbeta forward and 13 Jbeta reverse. The table came from immunoSEQ multiplex PCR; TCRdb's copy has only in-frame clones and leaves some out. The sample consists of about 140,000 clones, roughly four fifths of them appearing once. General study findings and limits: Across donors, presence/absence analyses took sequencing depth to be roughly uniform. The authors later found TCR association rates varying by HLA locus, with DRB1 most and HLA-C fewest. Productive rates of about 90% or about 30% were seen for most TCR beta V segments in an earlier analysis.

The sequence derives from a woman aged 50 to 65 in good health and CMV-seropositive. The sample comprised PBMCs. The chain combines TRBV9 with TRBJ1-3; a weak D match, TRBD1 (5 bases). The CDR3 loop reads CASSVGQYSGNTIYF. CDR3 bases: TGTGCCAGCAGCGTAGGACAGTACTCTGGAAACACCATATATTTT.